This T cell receptor (beta chain) was recorded in a study of shared clonotypes between healthy human individuals (dated by TCRdb to about 2020). Describing the broader study: A couple of women and a few men aged 18 to 49 years were included in the cohort. For each donor, CD4 naive and CD4 memory were each given three plates, CD8 naive was given two plates, and CD8 memory was given one plate. Each donor's leukapheresis produced roughly between roughly 0.85 and 10 billion PBMCs. Libraries were prepared and TCR repertoires were sequenced by different laboratories using diverse techniques, in order to increase sequencing depth and limit assay-specific biases. Blood TCR repertoires of 5 or 6 healthy adults were deeply sequenced to estimate repertoire size and the extent of clonotype sharing between individuals. The research as a whole found: Higher generation probabilities were observed for clonotypes shared by all four sorted-subset donors than for non-shared clonotypes. Incomplete sequencing was indicated by rarefaction of sorted-subset datasets, despite the large sequencing depth. Sampling was restricted to blood, and TCR repertoires in tissue are likely to differ from TCR repertoires in blood. Because the study included only a small number of donors, the genetic and exposure-history diversity represented was limited. Estimated clonotype richness was generally larger for naive than for memory subsets. Pairwise subsampling indicated that sequencing depth was expected to affect the degree of clonotype sharing among donors. Around 5% of naive CD4, 3.5% of naive CD8, 2.3% of memory CD4, and more than 0.35% of memory CD8 clonotypes were shared across several donors.

The donors were healthy, HIV-negative adults who had no recently reported acute infections or vaccinations. Every donor was a Caucasian adult living in Nashville, Tennessee, USA. CD4+ T cells were enriched through magnetic negative selection, after which naive cells were positively selected on CD45RA and the remaining negative fraction served as the memory subset. Blood was collected by leukapheresis, and PBMCs were isolated by Ficoll-Histopaque density gradient centrifugation and then cryopreserved in liquid nitrogen vapor phase. Purity and quantity of every magnetically sorted T cell population were checked by analytical flow cytometry. Each sorted fraction had its genomic DNA isolated and then quantified by UV absorbance on a Nanodrop 2000c. Using the deep immunoSEQ assay, multiplex PCR amplified TCR CDR3 regions from genomic DNA. Extracted genomic DNA from each cell subset was spread evenly across all wells of several immunoSEQ 96-well plates, with each plate serving as a replicate. For sorted subsets, each replicate PCR was loaded with roughly 190 ng genomic DNA, equivalent to 25,000 to 30,000 T cell genomes. The purified libraries were quantified using a Qubit 3.0 fluorometer, sized with a Bioanalyzer 2100, and then quantified again using the KAPA Library Quantification kit. Every immunoSEQ 96-well plate was sequenced on a separate single-read 150-cycle Illumina NextSeq 550 flow cell. The published analysis was carried out like this. Because the immunoSEQ output included only junctional sequences and no quality scores, the filtering could not be the same as the filtering used for full-length reads. Sequences were annotated with PyIR, a Python wrapper for IgBLAST v1.9, using IMGT germline references to assign V/J genes and CDR3. Reads were filtered out if the reads had weak V/J assignments (E-value above 1e-6), no CDR3, stop codons, out-of-frame junctions, or ambiguous translated residues. A V3J clonotype was defined by an identical inferred V gene, J gene, and CDR3 amino acid sequence. Percentage overlap between repertoires was calculated by dividing the number of shared unique clonotypes by the size of the smaller repertoire. Richness of each repertoire was evaluated using RTK rarefaction, the Chao1 estimator, and Recon v2.1 estimates of unobserved clonotypes. For all TCRbeta clonotypes obtained by the gDNA method from four donors, generation probabilities were computed with OLGA. This immuneACCESS table, as held by TCRdb, lists in-frame sequences with V and J called but not all clones. Of the missing ones, under half trace to an unresolved V gene in checked studies; the others have no known cause. D and trimming were read from the DNA, whereas the V and J calls and clone size are those reported in that table. For this sample there are approximately 1.5 million clones; approximately 98% appear just once. Of the sample, around 0.45% is held by the ten largest clones.

On this clone: Which antigen it targets is not known. No base-level quality is on record; no much larger clone is a single base apart.

This TCR was recovered from a man aged 25 to 45 in good health. Material for sequencing was naive CD4+ T cells sorted from blood. The cell subset or site label, as the study defines it: CD45RA+ positively selected.

The CDR3 amino acid sequence is: CSVADGSSYNSPLHF. The nucleotide sequence is given as TGCAGCGTTGCGGACGGTAGCTCCTATAATTCACCCCTCCACTTT. The V and J segments used are TRBV29-1 and TRBJ1-6, with no confidently assigned D gene. Counted from cysteine to phenylalanine, this CDR3 has 15 amino acids. The read is trimmed to its CDR3 DNA, 45 bases read in frame from base 1. CDR1 and CDR2 are read off the germline V gene as SQVTM and ANQGSEA. V is shortened by 4 bases, J by 0 bases, and the region joining them spans 10 bases.